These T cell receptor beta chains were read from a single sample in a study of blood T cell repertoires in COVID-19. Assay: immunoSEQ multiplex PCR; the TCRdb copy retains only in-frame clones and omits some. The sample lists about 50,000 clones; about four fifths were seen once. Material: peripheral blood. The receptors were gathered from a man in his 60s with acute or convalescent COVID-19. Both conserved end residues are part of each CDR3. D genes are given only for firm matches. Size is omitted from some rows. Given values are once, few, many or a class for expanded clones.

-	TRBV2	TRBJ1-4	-	CASSISTGTTEKLFF	TGTGCCAGCAGTATCAGCACGGGAACGACTGAAAAACTGTTTTTT
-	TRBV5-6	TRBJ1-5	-	CASSLNSANHQPQHF	TGTGCCAGCAGCTTGAACTCCGCTAACCATCAGCCCCAGCATTTT
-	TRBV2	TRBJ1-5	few	CASGDTGMSNQPQHF	TGTGCCAGCGGAGATACAGGGATGTCCAATCAGCCCCAGCATTTT
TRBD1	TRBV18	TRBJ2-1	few	CASSPPTGGFNNEQFF	TGTGCCAGCTCACCGCCGACAGGGGGCTTCAACAATGAGCAGTTCTTC
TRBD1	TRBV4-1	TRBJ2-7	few	CASSQTQGADEQYF	TGCGCCAGCAGCCAGACTCAGGGGGCGGACGAGCAGTACTTC
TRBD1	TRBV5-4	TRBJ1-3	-	CASSLKYRDRVLGNTIYF	TGTGCCAGCAGCTTGAAATACCGGGACAGGGTATTAGGAAACACCATATATTTT
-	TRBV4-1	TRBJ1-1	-	CASSLGPEAFF	TGCGCCAGCAGCCTGGGCCCTGAAGCTTTCTTT
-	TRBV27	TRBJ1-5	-	CASSPDTRNQPQHF	TGTGCCAGCAGTCCCGACACTCGTAATCAGCCCCAGCATTTT
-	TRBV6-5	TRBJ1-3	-	CASSYSYSRSGNTIYF	TGTGCCAGCAGTTACAGTTACAGTCGATCTGGAAACACCATATATTTT
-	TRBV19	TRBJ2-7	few	CASSIDPTAREQYF	TGTGCCAGTAGTATAGATCCTACGGCTAGAGAGCAGTACTTC
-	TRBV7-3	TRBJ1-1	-	CASSLRHPNTEAFF	TGTGCCAGCAGCTTAAGGCACCCGAACACTGAAGCTTTCTTT
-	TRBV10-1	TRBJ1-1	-	CASSVAFHTEAFF	TGCGCCAGCAGTGTCGCGTTTCACACTGAAGCTTTCTTT
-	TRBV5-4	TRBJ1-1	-	CASRGFGGKSTEAFF	TGTGCCAGCAGGGGGTTCGGGGGGAAGAGCACTGAAGCTTTCTTT
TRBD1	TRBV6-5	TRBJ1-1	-	CASRSGGLEDTEAFF	TGTGCCAGCAGATCAGGGGGTCTTGAGGACACTGAAGCTTTCTTT
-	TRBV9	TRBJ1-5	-	CASSETESQPQHF	TGTGCCAGCAGCGAAACAGAAAGTCAGCCCCAGCATTTT
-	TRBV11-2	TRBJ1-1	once	CASSLGGGKGFF	TGTGCCAGCAGCTTAGGAGGCGGGAAAGGTTTCTTT
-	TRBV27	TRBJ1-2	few	CASSSGLNYGYTF	TGTGCCAGCAGTTCCGGACTGAACTATGGCTACACCTTC
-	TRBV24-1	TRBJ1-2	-	CASQDRNAPYGYTF	TGTGCCAGCCAGGACAGAAATGCACCTTATGGCTACACCTTC
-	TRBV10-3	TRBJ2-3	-	CAIRADRKGLGTDTQYF	TGTGCCATCAGAGCAGATCGCAAGGGACTCGGCACAGATACGCAGTATTTT
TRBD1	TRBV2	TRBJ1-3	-	CAGGQGEAGNTIYF	TGTGCCGGCGGACAGGGTGAGGCTGGAAACACCATATATTTT
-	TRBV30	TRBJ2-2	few	CAWDLGGPTGELFF	TGTGCCTGGGACCTGGGGGGGCCCACCGGGGAGCTGTTTTTT
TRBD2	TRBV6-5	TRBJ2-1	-	CASRAGGHRGNEQFF	TGTGCCAGCAGGGCGGGGGGGCATAGAGGCAATGAGCAGTTCTTC
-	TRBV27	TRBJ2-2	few	CASSPMTALNTGELFF	TGTGCCAGCAGTCCGATGACAGCGCTGAACACCGGGGAGCTGTTTTTT
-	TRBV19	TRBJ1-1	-	CASSIPRGVFPEAFF	TGTGCCAGTAGTATTCCCAGGGGTGTTTTCCCTGAAGCTTTCTTT
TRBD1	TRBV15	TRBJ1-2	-	CATSRDRGQANYGYTF	TGTGCCACCAGCAGAGATCGCGGACAGGCAAACTATGGCTACACCTTC
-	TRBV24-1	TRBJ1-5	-	CATSLGASNQPQHF	TGTGCCACCAGCTTGGGGGCAAGCAATCAGCCCCAGCATTTT
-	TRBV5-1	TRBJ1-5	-	CASSLRGDSNQPQHF	TGCGCCAGCAGCTTGAGAGGCGATAGCAATCAGCCCCAGCATTTT
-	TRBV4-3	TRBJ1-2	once	CASSQDPSTVNPNYGYTF	TGCGCCAGCAGCCAAGATCCTAGCACAGTCAACCCTAACTATGGCTACACCTTC
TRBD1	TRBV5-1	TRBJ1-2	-	CASTLSGTGNGYTF	TGCGCCAGCACCCTATCCGGGACAGGGAATGGCTACACCTTC
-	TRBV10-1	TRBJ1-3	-	CASSESVGRSGNTIYF	TGCGCCAGCAGTGAGTCGGTGGGCCGCTCTGGAAACACCATATATTTT
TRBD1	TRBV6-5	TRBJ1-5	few	CATMGQGYQPQHF	TGTGCCACCATGGGACAGGGTTATCAGCCCCAGCATTTT
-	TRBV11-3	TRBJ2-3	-	CASSFPGVDTQYF	TGTGCCAGCAGCTTCCCAGGGGTGGATACGCAGTATTTT
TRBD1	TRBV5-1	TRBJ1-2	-	CASSISGQESYGYTF	TGCGCCAGCAGCATCTCCGGACAGGAGAGCTATGGCTACACCTTC
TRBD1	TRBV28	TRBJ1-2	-	CASSSSPTGGAYGYTF	TGTGCCAGCAGTTCCTCCCCGACAGGGGGCGCCTATGGCTACACCTTC
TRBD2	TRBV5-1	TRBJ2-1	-	CASSPYSGGARGEQFF	TGCGCCAGCAGCCCATATAGCGGGGGGGCTAGAGGTGAGCAGTTCTTC
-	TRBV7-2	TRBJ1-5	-	CASSPSQGQQPQHF	TGTGCCAGCAGCCCGTCACAGGGACAACAGCCCCAGCATTTT
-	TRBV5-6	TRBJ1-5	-	CASSLGGLSNQPQHF	TGTGCCAGCAGCTTGGGGGGGCTGTCCAATCAGCCCCAGCATTTT
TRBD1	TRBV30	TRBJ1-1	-	CACIPGTGTNWNTEAFF	TGTGCCTGTATCCCGGGGACAGGGACCAATTGGAACACTGAAGCTTTCTTT
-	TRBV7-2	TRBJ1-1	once	CASSFWGGNTEAFF	TGTGCCAGCAGCTTTTGGGGGGGTAACACTGAAGCTTTCTTT
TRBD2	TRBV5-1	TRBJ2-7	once	CASTPSGVSYEQYF	TGCGCCAGCACCCCGAGCGGGGTATCCTACGAGCAGTACTTC
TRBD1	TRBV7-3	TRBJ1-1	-	CASSSEGTGGTEAFF	TGTGCCAGCAGCTCTGAAGGGACAGGAGGAACTGAAGCTTTCTTT
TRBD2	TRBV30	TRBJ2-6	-	CAGEGSSGANVLTF	TGTGCCGGGGAGGGGAGCTCTGGGGCCAACGTCCTGACTTTC
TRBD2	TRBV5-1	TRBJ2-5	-	CASSLVPRGLEETQYF	TGCGCCAGCAGCTTGGTTCCGCGGGGACTAGAAGAGACCCAGTACTTC
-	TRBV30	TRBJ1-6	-	CAWSGTHNSPLHF	TGTGCCTGGAGTGGGACACACAATTCACCCCTCCACTTT
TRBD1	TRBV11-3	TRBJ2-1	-	CASSSTGSSYNEQFF	TGTGCCAGCAGCTCGACAGGGTCTTCCTACAATGAGCAGTTCTTC
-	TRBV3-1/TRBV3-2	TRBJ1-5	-	CASSPQGNQPQHF	TGTGCCAGCAGCCCACAGGGAAATCAGCCCCAGCATTTT
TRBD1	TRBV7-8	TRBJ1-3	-	CASSLGQAGNTIYF	TGTGCCAGCAGCTTGGGACAGGCCGGAAACACCATATATTTT
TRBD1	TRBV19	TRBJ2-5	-	CASSTRGYQETQYF	TGTGCCAGTAGTACCAGGGGGTACCAAGAGACCCAGTACTTC
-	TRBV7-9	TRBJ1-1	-	CASSFGIGSGNTEAFF	TGTGCCAGCAGCTTCGGAATAGGGAGTGGGAACACTGAAGCTTTCTTT